The clone carrying this T cell receptor beta chain showed up just once. This record belongs to a study of control samples from healthy donors and cancer patients. TCRdb keeps only in-frame clones here, not all; method: immunoSEQ multiplex PCR. The sample has around 120,000 clones, 80% to 90% seen once. The CDR3 spans 13 residues. V was shortened by 3 bases and J by 6 bases, with 8 bases between the two germline ends. The germline V gene has CDR1 MNHEY and CDR2 SVGAGI. Sequences were obtained from PBMCs. The TCR sequence derives from a woman between 50 and 59 years old with colorectal cancer. The rearrangement joins TRBV6-5 to TRBJ1-4; D perhaps matches TRBD1 (5 bases). The CDR3 here is CASSYGRDEKLFF. DNA of the CDR3: TGTGCCAGCAGTTATGGCAGGGATGAAAAACTGTTTTTT.